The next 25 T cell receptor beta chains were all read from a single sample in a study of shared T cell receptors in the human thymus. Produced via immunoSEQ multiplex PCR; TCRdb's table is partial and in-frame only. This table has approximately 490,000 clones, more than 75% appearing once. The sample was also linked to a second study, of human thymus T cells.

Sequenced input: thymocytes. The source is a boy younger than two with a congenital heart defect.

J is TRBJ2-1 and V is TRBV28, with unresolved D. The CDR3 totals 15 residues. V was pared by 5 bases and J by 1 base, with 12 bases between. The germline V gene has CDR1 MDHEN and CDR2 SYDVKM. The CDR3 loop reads CASSKSVLSYNEQFF. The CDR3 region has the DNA TGTGCCAGCAGTAAAAGCGTTCTATCCTACAATGAGCAGTTCTTC.

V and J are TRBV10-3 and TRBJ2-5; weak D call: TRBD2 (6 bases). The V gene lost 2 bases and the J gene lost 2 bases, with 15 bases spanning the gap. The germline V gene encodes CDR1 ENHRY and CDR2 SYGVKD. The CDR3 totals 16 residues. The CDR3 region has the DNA TGTGCCATCAGTGAGAGGATTGTGGGGGGACAAGAGACCCAGTACTTC. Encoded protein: CAISERIVGGQETQYF.

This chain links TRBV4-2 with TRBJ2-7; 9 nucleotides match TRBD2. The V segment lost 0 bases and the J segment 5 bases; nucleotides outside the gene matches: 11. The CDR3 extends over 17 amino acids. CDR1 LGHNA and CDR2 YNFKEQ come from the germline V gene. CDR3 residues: CASSQDVSGGRANEQYF. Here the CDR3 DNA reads TGTGCCAGCAGCCAAGACGTTTCGGGCGGGAGGGCCAACGAGCAGTACTTC.

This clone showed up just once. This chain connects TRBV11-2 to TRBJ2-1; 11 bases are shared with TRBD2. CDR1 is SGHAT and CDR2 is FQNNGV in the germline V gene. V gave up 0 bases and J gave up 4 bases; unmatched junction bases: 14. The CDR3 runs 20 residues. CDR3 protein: CASSLEGTSGRFPLYNEQFF. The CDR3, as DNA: TGTGCCAGCAGCTTAGAGGGCACTAGCGGGAGATTCCCGCTATACAATGAGCAGTTCTTC.

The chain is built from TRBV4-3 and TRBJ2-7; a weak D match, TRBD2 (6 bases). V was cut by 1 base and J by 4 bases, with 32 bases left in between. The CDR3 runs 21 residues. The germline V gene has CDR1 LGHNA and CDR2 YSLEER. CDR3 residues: CASSQVGGNGREGLGKYEQYF. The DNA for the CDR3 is TGCGCCAGCAGCCAAGTGGGGGGAAATGGCAGGGAAGGACTCGGGAAATACGAGCAGTACTTC.

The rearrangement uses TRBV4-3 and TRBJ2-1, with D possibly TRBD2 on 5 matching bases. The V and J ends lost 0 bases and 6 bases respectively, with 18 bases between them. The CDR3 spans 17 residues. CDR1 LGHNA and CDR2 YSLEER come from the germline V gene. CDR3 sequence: CASSQDLPSPSPNEQFF. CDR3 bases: TGCGCCAGCAGCCAAGATCTGCCTAGCCCTAGTCCCAATGAGCAGTTCTTC.

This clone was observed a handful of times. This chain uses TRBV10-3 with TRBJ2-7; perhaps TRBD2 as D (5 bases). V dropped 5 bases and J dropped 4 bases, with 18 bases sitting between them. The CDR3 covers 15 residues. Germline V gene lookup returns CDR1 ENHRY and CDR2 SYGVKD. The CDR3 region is CAISRGSDPRYEQYF. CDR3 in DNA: TGTGCCATCAGTCGAGGGTCTGACCCGCGTTACGAGCAGTACTTC.

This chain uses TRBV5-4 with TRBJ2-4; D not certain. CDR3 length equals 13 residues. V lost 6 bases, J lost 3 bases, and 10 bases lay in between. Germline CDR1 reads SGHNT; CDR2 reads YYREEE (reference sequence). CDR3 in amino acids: CASNDKYKNIQYF. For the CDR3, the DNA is TGTGCCAGCAATGACAAATACAAAAACATTCAGTACTTC.

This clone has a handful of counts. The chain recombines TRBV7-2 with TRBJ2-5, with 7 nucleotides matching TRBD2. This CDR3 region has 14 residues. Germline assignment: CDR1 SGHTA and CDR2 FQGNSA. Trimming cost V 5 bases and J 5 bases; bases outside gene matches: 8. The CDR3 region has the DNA TGTGCCAGCAGCCCTCGGACTAGTGAGGAGACCCAGTACTTC. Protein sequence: CASSPRTSEETQYF.

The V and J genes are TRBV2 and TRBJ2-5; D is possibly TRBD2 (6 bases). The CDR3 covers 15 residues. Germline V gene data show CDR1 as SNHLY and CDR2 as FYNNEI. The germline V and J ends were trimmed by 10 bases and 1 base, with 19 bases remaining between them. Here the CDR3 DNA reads TGTGCCACCCCACCGCGGGGTTACATCCAAGAGACCCAGTACTTC. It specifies CATPPRGYIQETQYF.

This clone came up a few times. In DNA, the CDR3 is TGTGCTAGTGTGGGCAGGGGGCCCCTTAGAGAGACCCAGTACTTC. Translated, it gives CASVGRGPLRETQYF. The chain links TRBV12-5 to TRBJ2-5; 8 nucleotides match TRBD1. Looked up from germline, CDR1 is LGHNT and CDR2 is FRNRAP. This CDR3 spans 15 amino acids. With 7 bases clipped from V and 4 bases from J, the junction kept 11 bases outside the gene matches.

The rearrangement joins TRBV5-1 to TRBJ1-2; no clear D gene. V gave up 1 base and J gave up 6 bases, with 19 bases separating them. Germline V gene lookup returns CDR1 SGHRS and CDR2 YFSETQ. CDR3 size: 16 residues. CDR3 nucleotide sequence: TGCGCCAGCAGCTTGCCCTCCGGTGGCAGGCGACATGGCTACACCTTC. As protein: CASSLPSGGRRHGYTF.

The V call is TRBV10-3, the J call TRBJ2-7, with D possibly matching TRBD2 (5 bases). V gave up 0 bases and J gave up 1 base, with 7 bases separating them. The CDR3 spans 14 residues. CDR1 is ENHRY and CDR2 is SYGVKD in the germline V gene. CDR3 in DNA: TGTGCCATCAGTGAGTCTTCGGGGTCCTACGAGCAGTACTTC. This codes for CAISESSGSYEQYF.

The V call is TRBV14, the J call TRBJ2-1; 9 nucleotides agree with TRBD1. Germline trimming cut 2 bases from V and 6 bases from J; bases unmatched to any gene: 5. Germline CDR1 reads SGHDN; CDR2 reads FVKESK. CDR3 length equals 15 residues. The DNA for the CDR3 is TGTGCCAGCAGCCAACCCGGGACAGGGTTCAATGAGCAGTTCTTC. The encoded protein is CASSQPGTGFNEQFF.

The CDR3 loop is CASSAHVEDGYTF. The CDR3 DNA reads as TGCGCCAGCAGCGCGCACGTAGAAGATGGCTACACCTTC. V and J are TRBV4-1 and TRBJ1-2; D not resolved. Trimming removed 5 bases at V and 6 bases at J, with 13 bases between. Germline-derived CDR1 and CDR2 are MGHRA and YSYEKL. This CDR3 contains 13 residues.

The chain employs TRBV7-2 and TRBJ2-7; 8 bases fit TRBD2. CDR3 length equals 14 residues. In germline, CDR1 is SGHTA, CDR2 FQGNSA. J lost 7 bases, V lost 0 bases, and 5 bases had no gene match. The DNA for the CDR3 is TGTGCCAGCAGCTTAGCGCGACTAGCGCGGGAGCAGTACTTC. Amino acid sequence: CASSLARLAREQYF.

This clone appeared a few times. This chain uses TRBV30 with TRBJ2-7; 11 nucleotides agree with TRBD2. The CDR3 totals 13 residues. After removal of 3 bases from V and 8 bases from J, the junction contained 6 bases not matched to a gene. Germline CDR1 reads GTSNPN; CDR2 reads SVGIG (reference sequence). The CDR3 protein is CAWSFSGRGKQYF. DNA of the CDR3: TGTGCCTGGAGCTTTAGCGGGAGGGGGAAGCAGTACTTC.

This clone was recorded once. CDR3 loop: CASSLGRYNEQFF. Written as DNA, the CDR3 is TGTGCCAGCAGTTTGGGGCGGTACAATGAGCAGTTCTTC. The genes are TRBV27 and TRBJ2-1, with D possibly matching TRBD1 (5 bases). Per germline, CDR1 MNHEY and CDR2 SMNVEV (reference sequence). The CDR3 length is 13 residues. V lost 3 bases and J lost 4, with 7 bases in between.

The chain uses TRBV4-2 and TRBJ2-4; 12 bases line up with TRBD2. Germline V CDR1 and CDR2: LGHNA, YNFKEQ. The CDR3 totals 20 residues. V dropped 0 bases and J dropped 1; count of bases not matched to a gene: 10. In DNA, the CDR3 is TGTGCCAGCAGCCAAGAATGGCTAGCGGGAGGGCCGGGGGCCAAAAACATTCAGTACTTC. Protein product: CASSQEWLAGGPGAKNIQYF.

The DNA of the CDR3 is TGTGCCAGTAGAGCGGGACTAGCGGGAGGATACGAGCAGTACTTC. Its protein product is CASRAGLAGGYEQYF. The chain is built from TRBV19 and TRBJ2-7; the match to TRBD2 covers 15 bases. The CDR3 length is 15 residues. Germline V gives CDR1 LNHDA, CDR2 SQIVND (reference sequence). The V segment lost 6 bases and the J segment 4 bases; nucleotides outside the gene matches: 4.

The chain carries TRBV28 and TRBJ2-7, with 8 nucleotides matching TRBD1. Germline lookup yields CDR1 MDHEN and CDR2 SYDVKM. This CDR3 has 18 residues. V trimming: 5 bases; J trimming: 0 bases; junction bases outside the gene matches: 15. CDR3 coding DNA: TGTGCCAGCAGTACCCCTCACAGCCGGGACAGGCCCTCCTACGAGCAGTACTTC. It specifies CASSTPHSRDRPSYEQYF.

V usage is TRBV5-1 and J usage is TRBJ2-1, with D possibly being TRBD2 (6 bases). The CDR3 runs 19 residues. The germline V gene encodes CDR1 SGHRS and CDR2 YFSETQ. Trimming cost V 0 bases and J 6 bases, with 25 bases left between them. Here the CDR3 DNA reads TGCGCCAGCAGCTTGGTAGCACTACCCGGGATTAGGAGGGGCAATGAGCAGTTCTTC. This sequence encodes CASSLVALPGIRRGNEQFF.

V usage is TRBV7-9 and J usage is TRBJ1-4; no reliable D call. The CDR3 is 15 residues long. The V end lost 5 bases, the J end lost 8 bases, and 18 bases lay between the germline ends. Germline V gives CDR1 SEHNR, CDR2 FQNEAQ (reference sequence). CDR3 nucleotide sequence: TGTGCCAGCAGCCTCCCCACGGGAAGAGAGGAAAAACTGTTTTTT. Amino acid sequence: CASSLPTGREEKLFF. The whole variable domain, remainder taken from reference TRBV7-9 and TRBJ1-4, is DTGVSQNPRHKITKRGQNVTFRCDPISEHNRLYWYRQTLGQGPEFLTYFQNEAQLEKSRLLSDRFSAERPKGSFSTLEIQRTEQGDSAMYLCASSLPTGREEKLFFGSGTQLSVL.

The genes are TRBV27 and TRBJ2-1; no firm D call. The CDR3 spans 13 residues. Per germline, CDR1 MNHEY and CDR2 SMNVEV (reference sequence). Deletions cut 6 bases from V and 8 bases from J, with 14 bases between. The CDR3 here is CASRERLDHEQFF. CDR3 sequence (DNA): TGTGCCAGCAGGGAGAGGCTAGACCATGAGCAGTTCTTC.

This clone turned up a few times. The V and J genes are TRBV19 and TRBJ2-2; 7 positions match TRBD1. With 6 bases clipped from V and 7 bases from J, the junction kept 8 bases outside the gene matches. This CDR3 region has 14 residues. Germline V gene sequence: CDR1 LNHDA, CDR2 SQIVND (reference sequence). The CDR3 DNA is TGTGCCAGTAGAACGACAGGGACGTACGGGGAGCTGTTTTTT. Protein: CASRTTGTYGELFF.